This T cell receptor beta chain came from a study of blood T cell repertoires in COVID-19. Profiled with immunoSEQ multiplex PCR; TCRdb holds only in-frame clones, not every one. This table holds roughly 18,000 clones, 82% found once. The source of this sequence is a human donor in a cohort sampled during active COVID-19. Sequencing was done on a sample of peripheral blood.

The CDR3 DNA follows: TGTGCCAGCAGCCGAAACAGGGCCTCTGGGGCCAACGTCCTGACTTTC. Translation gives CASSRNRASGANVLTF. The chain uses TRBV4-2 and TRBJ2-6, with D possibly being TRBD1 (6 bases). The CDR3 has 16 residues. Trimming removed 4 bases at V and 0 bases at J, with 10 bases between. Per the germline V gene, CDR1 is LGHNA and CDR2 is YNFKEQ.